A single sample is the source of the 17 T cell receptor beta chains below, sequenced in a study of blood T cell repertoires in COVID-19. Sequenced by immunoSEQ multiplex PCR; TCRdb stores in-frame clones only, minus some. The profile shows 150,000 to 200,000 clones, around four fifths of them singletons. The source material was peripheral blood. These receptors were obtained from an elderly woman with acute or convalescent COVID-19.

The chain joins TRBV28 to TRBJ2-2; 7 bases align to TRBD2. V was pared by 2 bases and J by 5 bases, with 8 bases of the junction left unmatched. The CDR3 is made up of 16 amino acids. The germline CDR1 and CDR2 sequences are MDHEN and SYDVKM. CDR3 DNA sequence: TGTGCCAGCAGTTTAATGGGAGGGCTCGGTACCGGGGAGCTGTTTTTT. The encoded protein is CASSLMGGLGTGELFF.

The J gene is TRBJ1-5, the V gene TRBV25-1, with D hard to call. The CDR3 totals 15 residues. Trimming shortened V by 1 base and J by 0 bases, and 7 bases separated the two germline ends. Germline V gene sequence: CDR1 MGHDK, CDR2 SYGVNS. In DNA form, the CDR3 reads TGTGCCAGCAGTGAATCCCGCTATAGCAATCAGCCCCAGCATTTT. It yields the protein CASSESRYSNQPQHF.

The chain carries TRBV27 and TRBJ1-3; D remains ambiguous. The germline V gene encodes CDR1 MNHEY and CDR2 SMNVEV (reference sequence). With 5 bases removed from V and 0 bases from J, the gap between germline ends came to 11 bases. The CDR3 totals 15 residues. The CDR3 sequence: CASSPTLRSGNTIYF. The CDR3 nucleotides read TGTGCCAGCAGTCCCACTCTCCGCTCTGGAAACACCATATATTTT.

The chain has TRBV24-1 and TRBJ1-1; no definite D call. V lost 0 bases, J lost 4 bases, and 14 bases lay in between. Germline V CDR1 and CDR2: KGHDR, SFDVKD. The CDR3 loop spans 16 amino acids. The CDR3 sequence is CATSDLHGKSGTEAFF. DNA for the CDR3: TGTGCCACCAGTGATTTGCATGGTAAAAGCGGCACTGAAGCTTTCTTT.

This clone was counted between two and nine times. CDR3 protein: CATETDRNQPQHF. Written as DNA, the CDR3 is TGTGCCACCGAAACTGACAGGAATCAGCCCCAGCATTTT. The chain recombines TRBV28 with TRBJ1-5; perhaps TRBD1 as D (6 bases). Germline values: CDR1 MDHEN, CDR2 SYDVKM. This CDR3 region has 13 residues. Trimming cost V 10 bases and J 4 bases, with 14 bases left between them.

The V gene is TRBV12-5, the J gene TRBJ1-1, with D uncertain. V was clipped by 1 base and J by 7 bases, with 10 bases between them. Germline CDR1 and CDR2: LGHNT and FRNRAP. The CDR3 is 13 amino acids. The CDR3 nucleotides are TGTGCTAGTGGTTTGGAAACGGCTAGTGAAGCTTTCTTT. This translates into CASGLETASEAFF.

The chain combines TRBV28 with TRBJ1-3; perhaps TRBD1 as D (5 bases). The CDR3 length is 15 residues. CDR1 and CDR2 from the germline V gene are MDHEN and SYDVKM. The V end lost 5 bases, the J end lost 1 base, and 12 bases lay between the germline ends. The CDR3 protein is CASSRGTGSGNTIYF. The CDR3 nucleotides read TGTGCCAGCAGTCGGGGGACGGGTTCTGGAAACACCATATATTTT.

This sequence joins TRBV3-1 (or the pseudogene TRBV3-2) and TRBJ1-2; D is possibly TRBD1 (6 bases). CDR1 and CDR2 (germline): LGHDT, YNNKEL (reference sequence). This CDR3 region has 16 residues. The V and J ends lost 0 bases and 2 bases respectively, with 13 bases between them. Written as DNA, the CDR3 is TGTGCCAGCAGCCAAGAAATCTTAGGACAGAACTATGGCTACACCTTC. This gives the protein CASSQEILGQNYGYTF.

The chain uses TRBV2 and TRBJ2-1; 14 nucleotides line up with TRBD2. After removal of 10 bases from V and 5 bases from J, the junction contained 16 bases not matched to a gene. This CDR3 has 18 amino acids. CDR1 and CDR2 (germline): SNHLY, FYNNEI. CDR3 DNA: TGTGCCACCAGAAGTCGACCCGGACTAGCGGGAGGACACAATGAGCAGTTCTTC. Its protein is CATRSRPGLAGGHNEQFF.

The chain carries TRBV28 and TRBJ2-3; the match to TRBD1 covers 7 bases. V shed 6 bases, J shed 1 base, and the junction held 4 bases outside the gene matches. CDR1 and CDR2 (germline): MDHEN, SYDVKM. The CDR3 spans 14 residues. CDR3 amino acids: CASRAGTGTDTQYF. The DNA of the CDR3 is TGTGCCAGCAGGGCCGGGACAGGCACAGATACGCAGTATTTT.

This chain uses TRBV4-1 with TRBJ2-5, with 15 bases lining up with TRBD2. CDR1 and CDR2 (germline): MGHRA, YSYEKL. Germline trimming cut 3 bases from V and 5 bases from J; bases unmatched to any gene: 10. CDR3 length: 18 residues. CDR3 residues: CASSHLGGLAGGKETQYF. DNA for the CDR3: TGCGCCAGCAGCCACCTGGGCGGACTAGCGGGAGGGAAGGAGACCCAGTACTTC.

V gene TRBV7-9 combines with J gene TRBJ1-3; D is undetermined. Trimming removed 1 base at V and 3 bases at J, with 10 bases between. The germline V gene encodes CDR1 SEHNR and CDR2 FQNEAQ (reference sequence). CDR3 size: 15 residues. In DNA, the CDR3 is TGTGCCAGCAGCTTAGTCCCGAACAGTGGAAACACCATATATTTT. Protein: CASSLVPNSGNTIYF. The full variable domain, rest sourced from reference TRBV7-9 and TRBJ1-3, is DTGVSQNPRHKITKRGQNVTFRCDPISEHNRLYWYRQTLGQGPEFLTYFQNEAQLEKSRLLSDRFSAERPKGSFSTLEIQRTEQGDSAMYLCASSLVPNSGNTIYFGEGSWLTVV.

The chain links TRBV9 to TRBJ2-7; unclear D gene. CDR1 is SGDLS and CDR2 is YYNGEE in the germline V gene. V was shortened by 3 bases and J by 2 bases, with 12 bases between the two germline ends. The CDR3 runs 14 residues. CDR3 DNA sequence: TGTGCCAGCAGCGCCGGTCCACCGACCTACGAGCAGTACTTC. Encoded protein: CASSAGPPTYEQYF.

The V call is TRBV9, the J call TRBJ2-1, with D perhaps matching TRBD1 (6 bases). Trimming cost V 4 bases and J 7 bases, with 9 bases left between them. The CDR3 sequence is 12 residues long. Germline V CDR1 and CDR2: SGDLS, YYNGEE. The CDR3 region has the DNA TGTGCCAGCAGCTACACAGGGAATGAGCAGTTCTTC. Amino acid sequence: CASSYTGNEQFF.

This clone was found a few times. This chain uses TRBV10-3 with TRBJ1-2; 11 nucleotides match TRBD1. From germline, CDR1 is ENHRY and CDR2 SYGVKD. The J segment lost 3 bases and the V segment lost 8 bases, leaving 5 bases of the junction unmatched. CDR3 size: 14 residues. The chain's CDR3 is CAILGQGADYGYTF. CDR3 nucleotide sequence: TGTGCCATCCTAGGACAGGGGGCTGACTATGGCTACACCTTC.

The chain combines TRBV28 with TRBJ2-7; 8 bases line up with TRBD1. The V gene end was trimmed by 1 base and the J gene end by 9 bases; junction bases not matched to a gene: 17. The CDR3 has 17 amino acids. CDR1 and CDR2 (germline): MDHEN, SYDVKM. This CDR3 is CASSLSEADRDLLLQYF. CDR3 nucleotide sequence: TGTGCCAGCAGTTTATCCGAGGCGGACAGGGACTTATTATTGCAGTACTTC.

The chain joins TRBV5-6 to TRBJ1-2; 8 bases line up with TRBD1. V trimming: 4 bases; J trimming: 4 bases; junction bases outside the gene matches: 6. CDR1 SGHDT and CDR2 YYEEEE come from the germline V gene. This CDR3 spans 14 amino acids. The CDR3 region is CASSEGQDLYGYTF. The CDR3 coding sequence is TGTGCCAGCAGCGAGGGACAGGACCTCTATGGCTACACCTTC.